This is a list of T cell receptor beta chains from one sample in a study of shared clonotypes between healthy human individuals. Clones were read by immunoSEQ multiplex PCR, and TCRdb kept only the in-frame ones, dropping some. The sample contains about 2.4 million clones, around nine tenths of which appear only once. Sample: naive CD4+ T cells sorted from blood. The receptors come from a man aged 18-30 years in good health. The CDR3 runs from the conserved cysteine through the conserved F or W. Fields, in order: D gene, J gene, V gene, clone size, CDR3 protein, CDR3 DNA. The D gene is left open where the match is weak. Expanded clones are given a class, and other clones once, few, many or no size at all.

>-|TRBJ1-5|TRBV12-5|once
CASGLGIPGNNQPQHF
TGTGCTAGTGGTTTAGGGATCCCAGGAAACAATCAGCCCCAGCATTTT
>TRBD1|TRBJ1-2|TRBV7-2|-
CASSLGSVGQGLLYYGYTF
TGTGCCAGCAGCTTAGGATCGGTGGGACAGGGACTCCTGTACTATGGCTACACCTTC
>-|TRBJ2-7|TRBV19|-
CASSILQGIGEQYF
TGTGCCAGTAGTATTCTTCAGGGAATTGGCGAGCAGTACTTC
>-|TRBJ2-3|TRBV7-2|-
CASSPLRTDTDTQYF
TGTGCCAGCAGCCCACTCCGGACAGACACAGATACGCAGTATTTT
>TRBD1|TRBJ1-3|TRBV5-4|once
CASSAQTGTGNTIYF
TGTGCCAGCAGCGCACAGACAGGGACTGGAAACACCATATATTTT
>-|TRBJ2-4|TRBV11-2|-
CASSFAGAGTKNIQYF
TGTGCCAGCAGCTTCGCCGGCGCAGGGACCAAAAACATTCAGTACTTC
>-|TRBJ1-2|TRBV6-6|-
CASTPKGTHNYGYTF
TGTGCCAGCACCCCAAAGGGGACACACAACTATGGCTACACCTTC
>TRBD2|TRBJ2-5|TRBV6-6|-
CASSYPLTSGQETQYF
TGTGCCAGCAGTTACCCCCTCACTAGCGGCCAAGAGACCCAGTACTTC
>-|TRBJ1-2|TRBV6-6|-
CASSYKLIYGYTF
TGTGCCAGCAGTTACAAGTTGATCTATGGCTACACCTTC
>TRBD2|TRBJ2-7|TRBV7-9|once
CASSLNLAESFSYEQYF
TGTGCCAGCAGCCTTAACCTAGCGGAGTCGTTCTCCTACGAGCAGTACTTC
>-|TRBJ2-6|TRBV30|-
CAWNIGSGANVLTF
TGTGCCTGGAATATCGGCTCTGGGGCCAACGTCCTGACTTTC
>-|TRBJ2-7|TRBV11-2|-
CASSARKAKVQQYF
TGTGCCAGCAGCGCCCGTAAGGCCAAAGTTCAGCAGTACTTC
>TRBD1|TRBJ2-2|TRBV2|-
CASSDVRGSPVSNTGELFF
TGTGCCAGCAGTGATGTCAGGGGGTCCCCTGTTTCGAACACCGGGGAGCTGTTTTTT
>TRBD2|TRBJ2-3|TRBV7-9|-
CASSLAPSGRGDTQYF
TGTGCCAGCAGCTTAGCCCCTAGCGGGAGGGGAGATACGCAGTATTTT
>-|TRBJ2-7|TRBV5-4|-
CASSGGVSGQDYEQYF
TGTGCCAGCAGCGGGGGGGTTTCGGGACAGGATTACGAGCAGTACTTC
>-|TRBJ1-1|TRBV10-2|-
CASSPLGGTEAFF
TGCGCCAGCAGCCCCCTGGGGGGCACTGAAGCTTTCTTT
>-|TRBJ2-2|TRBV5-1|-
CASSLVQLNTGELFF
TGCGCCAGCAGCTTGGTACAGCTAAACACCGGGGAGCTGTTTTTT
>-|TRBJ1-4|TRBV2|once
CASRSPSRLTTNEKLFF
TGTGCCAGCAGATCGCCCTCACGACTGACAACTAATGAAAAACTGTTTTTT
>-|TRBJ1-1|TRBV30|-
CAWSVRRAEAFF
TGTGCCTGGAGTGTACGAAGAGCTGAAGCTTTCTTT
>-|TRBJ1-1|TRBV6-5|-
CASSYSGTKNTEAFF
TGTGCCAGCAGTTACTCCGGGACAAAGAACACTGAAGCTTTCTTT
>-|TRBJ2-7|TRBV19|-
CASSIAAWQGGSYEQYF
TGTGCCAGTAGTATAGCGGCGTGGCAGGGGGGATCCTACGAGCAGTACTTC
>TRBD1|TRBJ2-7|TRBV6-6|-
CASRTGGTQGTYEQYF
TGTGCCAGCAGAACAGGGGGCACTCAGGGGACCTACGAGCAGTACTTC
>-|TRBJ1-6|TRBV21-1|few
CASSGRIGTDRSSYNSPLHF
TGTGCCAGCAGCGGACGAATTGGGACAGATAGGAGCTCCTATAATTCACCCCTCCACTTT
>TRBD2|TRBJ2-3|TRBV9|-
CASSVTGLAGGNTQYF
TGTGCCAGCAGCGTGACTGGACTAGCGGGAGGTAATACGCAGTATTTT
>-|TRBJ1-1|TRBV11-2|-
CASSLQYGSNTEAFF
TGTGCCAGCAGCTTACAGTACGGATCGAACACTGAAGCTTTCTTT
>TRBD1|TRBJ1-1|TRBV7-2|-
CASSFRTGANTEAFF
TGTGCCAGCAGCTTTCGGACAGGGGCGAACACTGAAGCTTTCTTT
>TRBD1|TRBJ1-2|TRBV18|-
CASRQGDSSNYGYTF
TGTGCCAGCCGCCAAGGGGACAGTTCTAACTATGGCTACACCTTC
>-|TRBJ2-3|TRBV11-3|-
CASSFGRGSTDTQYF
TGTGCCAGCAGCTTCGGCAGGGGTTCCACAGATACGCAGTATTTT
>-|TRBJ1-3|TRBV20-1|-
CSALSGNTIYF
TGCAGTGCGCTTTCTGGAAACACCATATATTTT
>TRBD2|TRBJ2-1|TRBV7-2|-
CASSSGLAASYNEQFF
TGTGCCAGCAGCTCCGGACTAGCGGCCTCCTACAATGAGCAGTTCTTC
>TRBD1|TRBJ1-4|TRBV19|-
CASTATGVIEKLFF
TGTGCCAGTACCGCGACAGGGGTGATTGAAAAACTGTTTTTT
>-|TRBJ2-5|TRBV5-7|-
CASSLALQEDGQETQYF
TGTGCCAGCAGCTTGGCCCTCCAGGAGGACGGACAAGAGACCCAGTACTTC
>-|TRBJ2-7|TRBV23-1|-
CASSQSRVSEQYF
TGCGCCAGCAGTCAATCTAGGGTTTCCGAGCAGTACTTC
>TRBD1|TRBJ2-2|TRBV19|-
CASSPRTGLTGELFF
TGTGCCAGTAGTCCGAGGACAGGTCTGACCGGGGAGCTGTTTTTT
>-|TRBJ1-1|TRBV9|-
CASSPQIQVNTEAFF
TGTGCCAGCAGCCCTCAAATACAAGTGAACACTGAAGCTTTCTTT
>-|TRBJ1-5|TRBV27|-
CASSLQGNSNQPQHF
TGTGCCAGCAGTCTACAGGGTAATAGCAATCAGCCCCAGCATTTT